The clone carrying this T cell receptor beta chain has only a few counts. Its antigen is as yet unknown. The data stem from a study of T-cell memory formation after mild COVID-19. Whole-study results and caveats: Certain responding clones were present in pre-infection memory, suggesting participation of cross-reactive memory.

Constant-segment primers and 5'RACE yielded cDNA libraries for TCR alpha and TCR beta, each carrying sample barcodes and UMIs. TCRdb processed the 5' RACE reads anew with MiXCR; each CDR3 protein has one entry. The data show 110,000 or so distinct CDR3 sequences, with about a fifth seen just once and 41% held by the top ten. Germline CDR1 reads SGHRS; CDR2 reads YFSETQ. Trimming cost V 0 bases and J 2 bases, with 11 bases left between them. CDR3 length equals 15 residues. The rearrangement joins TRBV5-1 to TRBJ2-5; the D gene could be TRBD1 or TRBD2 (6 bases each). This TCR was recovered from a man in his late teens or twenties who had mild COVID-19 (a few samples of this study predate the infection). Cell type and time point are not known. The specimen sequenced was PBMCs or a T cell subset sorted from them (not recorded which). As DNA, the CDR3 is TGCGCCAGCAGCTTGGTAGGGGGGCCTCAAGAGACCCAGTACTTC. It specifies CASSLVGGPQETQYF.